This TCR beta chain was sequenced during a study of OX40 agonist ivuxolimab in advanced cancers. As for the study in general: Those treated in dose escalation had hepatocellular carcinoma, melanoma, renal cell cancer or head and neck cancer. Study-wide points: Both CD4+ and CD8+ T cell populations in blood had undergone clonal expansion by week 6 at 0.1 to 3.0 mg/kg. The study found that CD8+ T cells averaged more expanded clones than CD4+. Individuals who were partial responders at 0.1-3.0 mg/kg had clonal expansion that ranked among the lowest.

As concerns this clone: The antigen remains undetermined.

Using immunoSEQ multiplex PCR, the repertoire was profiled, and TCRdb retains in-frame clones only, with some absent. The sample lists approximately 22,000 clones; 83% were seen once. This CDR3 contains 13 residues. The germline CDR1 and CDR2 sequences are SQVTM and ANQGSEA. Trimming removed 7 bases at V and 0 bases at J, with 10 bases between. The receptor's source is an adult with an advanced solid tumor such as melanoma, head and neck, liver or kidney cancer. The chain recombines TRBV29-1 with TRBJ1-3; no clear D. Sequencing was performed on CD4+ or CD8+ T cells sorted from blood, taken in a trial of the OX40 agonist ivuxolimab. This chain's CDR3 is CSAIGVSGNTIYF. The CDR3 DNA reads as TGCAGCGCCATTGGCGTCTCTGGAAACACCATATATTTT.